This TCR beta chain was sequenced in a study of blood T cells in healthy people across ages. CDR1 is LGHDT, CDR2 YNNKEL, per germline (reference sequence). The CDR3 contains 13 residues. Trimming left V 5 bases short and J 6 bases short, with 11 bases between. A J-beta primer mix and a sample-barcoded 5' primer were used in a second PCR of about 7 to 11 cycles. Through a template-switch adaptor with 12 random nucleotides, each cDNA molecule received a tag. TCRdb reprocessed the 5' RACE reads via MiXCR and lists one record per CDR3 protein. The sample has about 780,000 distinct CDR3 sequences, roughly 24% seen once. Study-wide results and caveats: Researchers deemed the diversity estimates from one million T cells underestimates. Researchers report that TCR beta diversity correlated strongly with naive T cell percentage.

For this clonotype: What it recognizes is unknown.

Separately, the same data were catalogued under a study of T cells of mothers and their children.

Sequencing was done on a sample of blood. The chain employs TRBV3-1 and TRBJ2-1; D is perhaps TRBD2 (5 bases). The TCR was taken from a boy younger than 18 in good health. The chain's CDR3 is CASSETRGNEQFF. CDR3 DNA sequence: TGTGCCAGCAGCGAAACTCGGGGCAATGAGCAGTTCTTC.